The clone carrying this T cell receptor beta chain appeared many times. The sample originates from a study of early T cells in non-severe SARS-CoV-2 infection. Attachment of unique molecular identifiers was made to individual cDNA molecules. TCRdb processed the 5' RACE reads anew with MiXCR; each CDR3 protein has one entry. The data show 26,000 or so distinct CDR3 sequences, with about 5.1% seen just once and 4% held by the top ten. Germline assignment: CDR1 SGHVS and CDR2 FQNEAQ. J gave up 5 bases and V 5 bases, and 7 bases lay outside the gene matches. The CDR3 has 15 residues. Sequencing used whole blood. The sequence derives from an adult who was a healthcare worker with PCR-confirmed SARS-CoV-2 infection or an uninfected control (not recorded which). V usage is TRBV7-8 and J usage is TRBJ2-5, with 11 bases matching TRBD1. CDR3 in DNA: TGTGCCAGCAGCGCCACCGGGACAGGGGGGGAGACCCAGTACTTC. It codes for CASSATGTGGETQYF.